The clone carrying this TCR beta chain was recorded once. The data originate from a study of patients and donors after allogeneic stem cell transplantation. The CDR3 runs 13 residues. Trimming took off 6 bases at V and 3 bases at J, with 15 bases between the two ends. Germline V CDR1 and CDR2: SQVTM, ANQGSEA. TCRdb processed the RT-PCR reads anew with MiXCR; each CDR3 protein has one entry. The table has 110,000 or so distinct CDR3 sequences, 35% seen once. The TCR originated in a human donor who was either an allogeneic HSCT recipient or a stem cell or donor lymphocyte infusion donor (not recorded which). It is not recorded whose cells these are; they may come from a transplant donor. What was sequenced was blood, either unsorted or a sorted T cell fraction (not recorded which). The V call is TRBV29-1, the J call TRBJ2-7; D perhaps matches TRBD1 (5 bases). This CDR3 reads CSVLDTRSYEQYF. The CDR3 DNA follows: TGCAGCGTGTTGGACACTCGTAGCTACGAGCAGTACTTC.